This passage covers 11 T cell receptor beta chains from one sample sequenced in a study of T cell clones after liver transplantation. Only in-frame clones appear in the TCRdb table, and some are missing; sequencing was by immunoSEQ multiplex PCR. The table has tens of thousands of clones, approximately 87% seen once. The sample was CD4+ T cells from blood, taken at the 22-month timepoint. The source of these receptors is a human patient who received a liver transplant. The graft donor may have given rise to some T cells.

The V and J genes are TRBV6-5 and TRBJ1-6; D is ambiguous. Germline V gene lookup returns CDR1 MNHEY and CDR2 SVGAGI. With 7 bases removed from V and 9 bases from J, the gap between germline ends came to 13 bases. This CDR3 has 13 residues. The CDR3 is CASNGRVSSPLHF. DNA of the CDR3: TGTGCCAGCAATGGACGCGTGTCTTCACCCCTCCACTTT.

The chain is built from TRBV12-5 and TRBJ2-5, with D possibly being TRBD1 or TRBD2 (5 bases each). Germline loops: CDR1 LGHNT, CDR2 FRNRAP. V lost 0 bases to trimming and J lost 4 bases, with 15 bases between them. The CDR3 extends over 16 amino acids. The CDR3 DNA follows: TGTGCTAGTGGTTTGGTTCCTGCCGGTGGGGGAGAGACCCAGTACTTC. It specifies CASGLVPAGGGETQYF.

This chain links TRBV28 with TRBJ2-6; D unclear. The V and J ends lost 1 base and 2 bases respectively, with 9 bases between them. The germline V gene encodes CDR1 MDHEN and CDR2 SYDVKM. The CDR3 has 16 amino acids. CDR3 residues: CASSLFRAAGANVLTF. The CDR3 region has the DNA TGTGCCAGCAGTTTATTTCGGGCGGCTGGGGCCAACGTCCTGACTTTC.

This clone was observed a few times. The rearrangement links TRBV13 to TRBJ2-7; D could derive from TRBD1 or TRBD2 (5 bases each). The germline V and J ends were trimmed by 2 bases and 7 bases, with 24 bases remaining between them. The CDR3 spans 17 residues. CDR1 and CDR2 from the germline V gene are PRHDT and FYEKMQ (reference sequence). This chain's CDR3 is CASSLLPSLSSRGEQYF. The CDR3 DNA reads as TGTGCCAGCAGCTTACTCCCCTCCCTATCTTCGAGGGGAGAGCAGTACTTC.

This chain links TRBV19 with TRBJ2-2, with 12 bases matching TRBD2. The J segment lost 9 bases and the V segment lost 6 bases, leaving 11 bases of the junction unmatched. Germline values: CDR1 LNHDA, CDR2 SQIVND (reference sequence). The CDR3 has 16 residues. In DNA, the CDR3 is TGTGCCAGTAGGCCGAGGTCTAGCGGGGGGGTCCGGGAGCTGTTTTTT. It yields the protein CASRPRSSGGVRELFF.

The rearrangement joins TRBV5-6 to TRBJ1-1, with D unclear. The CDR3 has 15 amino acids. CDR1 is SGHDT, CDR2 YYEEEE, per germline. V shed 6 bases and J shed 10 bases, with 25 bases lying between them. Written as DNA, the CDR3 is TGTGCCAGCATCTCATGGGCGGGATCTTCAGAATCAGCTTTCTTT. Its translation is CASISWAGSSESAFF.

The chain joins TRBV4-1 to TRBJ2-5; D possibly corresponds to TRBD1 (6 bases). CDR3 size: 17 residues. The V gene's germline CDR1 is MGHRA and CDR2 YSYEKL. Trimming removed 0 bases at V and 5 bases at J, with 19 bases between. The CDR3 nucleotides are TGCGCCAGCAGCCAAGATCGCAACCGGGACATTTGGGAGACCCAGTACTTC. Its translation is CASSQDRNRDIWETQYF.

This clone was counted a few times. The chain couples TRBV5-1 to TRBJ1-1; 8 bases align to TRBD1. V lost 6 bases to trimming and J lost 2 bases; unmatched junction nucleotides: 6. CDR1 SGHRS and CDR2 YFSETQ come from the germline V gene. The CDR3 is 14 residues long. CDR3 residues: CASTPGTGNTEAFF. The DNA of the CDR3 is TGCGCCAGCACCCCCGGGACAGGAAACACTGAAGCTTTCTTT.

The rearrangement links TRBV7-2 to TRBJ2-1, with 7 bases aligning to TRBD2. Germline-derived CDR1 and CDR2 are SGHTA and FQGNSA. This CDR3 has 18 amino acids. Germline trimming cut 4 bases from V and 6 bases from J; bases unmatched to any gene: 18. The DNA of the CDR3 is TGTGCCAGCAGCTCAAGGGGAGGGAAACTCCATTCCCTCAATGAGCAGTTCTTC. It yields the protein CASSSRGGKLHSLNEQFF.

This clone was seen a single time. The chain recombines TRBV9 with TRBJ2-1; the match to TRBD1 covers 7 bases. Germline CDR1 SGDLS, CDR2 YYNGEE. Trimming took 4 bases from V and 9 from J; bases not matched to a gene: 16. The CDR3 contains 16 residues. The CDR3 DNA reads as TGTGCCAGCAGCCCCGGGGTGGCGGCAAGGGGGCGTGAGCAGTTCTTC. It encodes CASSPGVAARGREQFF.

This clone has more than one count but fewer than ten. The chain is built from TRBV7-2 and TRBJ2-3; 7 bases map to TRBD1. This CDR3 has 15 amino acids. V trimming: 5 bases; J trimming: 0 bases; junction bases outside the gene matches: 5. Germline V gene sequence: CDR1 SGHTA, CDR2 FQGNSA. CDR3 in amino acids: CASSTGTVSTDTQYF. The CDR3 DNA follows: TGTGCCAGCAGCACCGGGACAGTCAGCACAGATACGCAGTATTTT. Full variable domain (missing parts from reference TRBV7-2 and TRBJ2-3): GAGVSQSPSNKVTEKGKDVELRCDPISGHTALYWYRQSLGQGLEFLIYFQGNSAPDKSGLPSDRFSAERTGGSVSTLTIQRTQQEDSAVYLCASSTGTVSTDTQYFGPGTRLTVL.